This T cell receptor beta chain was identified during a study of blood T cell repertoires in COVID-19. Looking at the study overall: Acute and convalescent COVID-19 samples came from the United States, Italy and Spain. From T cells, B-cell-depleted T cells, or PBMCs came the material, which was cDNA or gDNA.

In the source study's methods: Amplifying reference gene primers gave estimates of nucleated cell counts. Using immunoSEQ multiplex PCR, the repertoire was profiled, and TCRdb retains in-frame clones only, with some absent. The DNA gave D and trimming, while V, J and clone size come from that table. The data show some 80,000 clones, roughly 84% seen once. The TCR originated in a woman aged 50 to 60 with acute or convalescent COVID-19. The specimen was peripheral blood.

CDR3 sequence: CASSKTSGSYEQYF. In DNA, the CDR3 is TGTGCCAGTAGTAAAACTAGCGGATCCTACGAGCAGTACTTC. V is TRBV19 and J is TRBJ2-7, with 8 bases fitting TRBD2. Germline loops: CDR1 LNHDA, CDR2 SQIVND (reference sequence). The V segment lost 4 bases and the J segment 1 base; nucleotides outside the gene matches: 3. The CDR3 extends over 14 amino acids.